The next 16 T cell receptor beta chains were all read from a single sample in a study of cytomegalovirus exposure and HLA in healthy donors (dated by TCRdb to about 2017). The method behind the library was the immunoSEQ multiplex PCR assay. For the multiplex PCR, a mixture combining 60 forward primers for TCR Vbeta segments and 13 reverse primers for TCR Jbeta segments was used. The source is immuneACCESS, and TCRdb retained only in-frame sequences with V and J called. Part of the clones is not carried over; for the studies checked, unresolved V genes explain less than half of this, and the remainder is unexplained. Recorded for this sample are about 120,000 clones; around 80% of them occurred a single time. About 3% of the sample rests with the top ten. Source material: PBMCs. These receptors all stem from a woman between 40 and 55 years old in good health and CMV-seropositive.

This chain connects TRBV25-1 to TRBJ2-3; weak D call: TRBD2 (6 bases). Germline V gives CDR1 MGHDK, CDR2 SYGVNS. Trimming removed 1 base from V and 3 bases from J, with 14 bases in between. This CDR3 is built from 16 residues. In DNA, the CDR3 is TGTGCCAGCAGTGAATGGCGAGCCGGGAGAACAGATACGCAGTATTTT. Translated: CASSEWRAGRTDTQYF.

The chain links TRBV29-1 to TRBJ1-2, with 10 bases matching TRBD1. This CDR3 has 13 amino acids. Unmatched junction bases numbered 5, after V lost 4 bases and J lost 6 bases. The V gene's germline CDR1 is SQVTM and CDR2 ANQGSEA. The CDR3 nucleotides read TGCAGCGTTGGGCCCGGGACAGGGGATGGCTACACCTTC. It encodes CSVGPGTGDGYTF.

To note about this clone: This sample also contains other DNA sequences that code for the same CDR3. The chain's CDR3 is CASSVLAGVGYNEQFF. The CDR3 DNA follows: TGTGCCAGCAGTGTCTTAGCGGGAGTAGGTTACAATGAGCAGTTCTTC. This chain links TRBV6-4 with TRBJ2-1; 9 bases line up with TRBD2. The V and J ends lost 4 bases and 4 bases, in that order; junction bases with no gene match: 8. The CDR3 has 16 residues. Germline V gene data show CDR1 as MRHNA and CDR2 as SNTAGT.

CDR3 amino acids: CASSTGTGEVVYGYTF. The CDR3 bases are TGTGCCAGCAGCACCGGGACAGGGGAAGTGGTCTATGGCTACACCTTC. The genes are TRBV5-4 and TRBJ1-2; 10 nucleotides align to TRBD1. Germline loops: CDR1 SGHNT, CDR2 YYREEE (reference sequence). The CDR3 totals 16 residues. V was pared by 4 bases and J by 4 bases, with 10 bases of the junction left unmatched.

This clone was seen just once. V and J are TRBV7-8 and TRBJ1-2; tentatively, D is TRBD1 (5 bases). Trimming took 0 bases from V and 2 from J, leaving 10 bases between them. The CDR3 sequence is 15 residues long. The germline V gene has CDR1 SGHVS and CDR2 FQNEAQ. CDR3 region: CASSLAGRVNYGYTF. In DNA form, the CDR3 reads TGTGCCAGCAGCTTAGCGGGCAGGGTAAACTATGGCTACACCTTC.

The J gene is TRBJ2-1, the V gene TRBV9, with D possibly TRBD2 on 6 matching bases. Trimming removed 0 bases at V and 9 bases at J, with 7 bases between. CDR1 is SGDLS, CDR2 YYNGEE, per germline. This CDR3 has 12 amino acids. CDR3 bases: TGTGCCAGCAGCGTAGTCGGGGGTGAGCAGTTCTTC. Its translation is CASSVVGGEQFF.

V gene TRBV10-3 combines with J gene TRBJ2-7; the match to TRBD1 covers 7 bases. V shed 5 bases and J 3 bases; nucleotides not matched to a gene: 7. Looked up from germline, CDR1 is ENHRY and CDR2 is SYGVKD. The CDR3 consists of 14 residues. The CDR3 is CAISPGQDRYEQYF. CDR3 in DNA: TGTGCCATCAGTCCAGGACAGGATCGCTACGAGCAGTACTTC.

The CDR3 protein is CSVGGSRPYTF. The CDR3 DNA follows: TGCAGCGTCGGGGGGAGCAGGCCCTACACCTTC. The V gene is TRBV29-1, the J gene TRBJ1-2, with TRBD1 as a possible D gene (5 bases). The CDR3 consists of 11 residues. Germline CDR1 reads SQVTM; CDR2 reads ANQGSEA. The V and J ends lost 6 bases and 10 bases respectively, with 15 bases between them.

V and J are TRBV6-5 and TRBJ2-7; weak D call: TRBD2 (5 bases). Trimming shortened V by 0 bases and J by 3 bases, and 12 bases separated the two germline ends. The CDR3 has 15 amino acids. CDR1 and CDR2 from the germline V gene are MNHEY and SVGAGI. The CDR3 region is CASSYSNRGNYEQYF. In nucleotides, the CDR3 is TGTGCCAGCAGTTACTCGAACCGGGGTAACTACGAGCAGTACTTC.

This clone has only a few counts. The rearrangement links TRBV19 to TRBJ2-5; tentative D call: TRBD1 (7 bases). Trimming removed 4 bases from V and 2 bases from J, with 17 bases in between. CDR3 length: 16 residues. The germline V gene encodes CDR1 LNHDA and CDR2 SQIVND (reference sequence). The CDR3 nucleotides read TGTGCCAGTAGTAGGATCCGACAGGGAGGACAAGAGACCCAGTACTTC. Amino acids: CASSRIRQGGQETQYF. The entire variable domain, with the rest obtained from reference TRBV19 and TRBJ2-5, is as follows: DGGITQSPKYLFRKEGQNVTLSCEQNLNHDAMYWYRQDPGQGLRLIYYSQIVNDFQKGDIAEGYSVSREKKESFPLTVTSAQKNPTAFYLCASSRIRQGGQETQYFGPGTRLLVL.

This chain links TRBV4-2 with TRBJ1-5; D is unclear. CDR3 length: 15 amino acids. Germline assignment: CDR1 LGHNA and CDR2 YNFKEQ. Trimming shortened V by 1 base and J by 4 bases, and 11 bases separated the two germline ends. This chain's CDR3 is CASSQVRAPNQPQHF. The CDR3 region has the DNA TGTGCCAGCAGCCAAGTGCGGGCACCGAATCAGCCCCAGCATTTT.

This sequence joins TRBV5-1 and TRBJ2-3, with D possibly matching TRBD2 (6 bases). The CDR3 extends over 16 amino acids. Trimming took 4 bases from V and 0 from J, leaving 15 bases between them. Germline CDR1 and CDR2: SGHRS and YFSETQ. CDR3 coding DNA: TGCGCCAGCAGCACGGGGACTCACGCTAGCACAGATACGCAGTATTTT. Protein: CASSTGTHASTDTQYF.

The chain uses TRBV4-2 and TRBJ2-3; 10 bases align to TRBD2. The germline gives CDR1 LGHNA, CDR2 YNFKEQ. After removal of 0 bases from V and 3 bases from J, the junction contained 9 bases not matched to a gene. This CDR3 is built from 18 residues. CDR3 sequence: CASSQDRPSGGLTDTQYF. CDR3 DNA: TGTGCCAGCAGCCAAGATCGCCCTAGCGGGGGCCTTACAGATACGCAGTATTTT.

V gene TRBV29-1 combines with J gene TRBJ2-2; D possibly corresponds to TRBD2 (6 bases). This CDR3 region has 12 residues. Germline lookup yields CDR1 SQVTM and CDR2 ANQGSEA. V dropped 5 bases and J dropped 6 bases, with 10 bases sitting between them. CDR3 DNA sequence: TGCAGCGTTTGGCGGAGGGCCGGGGAGCTGTTTTTT. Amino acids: CSVWRRAGELFF.

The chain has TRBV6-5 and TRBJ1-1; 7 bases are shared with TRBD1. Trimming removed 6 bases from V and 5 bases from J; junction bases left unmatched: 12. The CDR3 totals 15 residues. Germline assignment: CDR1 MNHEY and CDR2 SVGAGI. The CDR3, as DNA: TGTGCCAGCAGGCGATCAAACACAGGGGCGACTGAAGCTTTCTTT. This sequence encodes CASRRSNTGATEAFF.

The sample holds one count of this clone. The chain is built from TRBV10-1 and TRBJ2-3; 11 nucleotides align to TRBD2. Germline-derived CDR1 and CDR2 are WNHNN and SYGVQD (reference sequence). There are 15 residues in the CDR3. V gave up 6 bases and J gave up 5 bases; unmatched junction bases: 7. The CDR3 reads CASRGSGGAGDTQYF. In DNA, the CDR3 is TGCGCCAGCAGAGGTAGCGGGGGGGCAGGAGATACGCAGTATTTT.